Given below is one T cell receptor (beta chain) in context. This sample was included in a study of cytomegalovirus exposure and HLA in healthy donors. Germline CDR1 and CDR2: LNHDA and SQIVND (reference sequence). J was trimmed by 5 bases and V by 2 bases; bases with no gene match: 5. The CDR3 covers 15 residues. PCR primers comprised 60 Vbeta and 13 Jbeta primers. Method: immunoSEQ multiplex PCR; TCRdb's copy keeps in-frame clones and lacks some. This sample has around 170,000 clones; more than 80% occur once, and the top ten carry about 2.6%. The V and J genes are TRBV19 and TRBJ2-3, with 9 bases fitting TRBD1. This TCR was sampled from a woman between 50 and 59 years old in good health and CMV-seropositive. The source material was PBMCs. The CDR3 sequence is CASSIYGQGKDTQYF. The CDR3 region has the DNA TGTGCCAGTAGTATATACGGACAGGGGAAAGATACGCAGTATTTT.